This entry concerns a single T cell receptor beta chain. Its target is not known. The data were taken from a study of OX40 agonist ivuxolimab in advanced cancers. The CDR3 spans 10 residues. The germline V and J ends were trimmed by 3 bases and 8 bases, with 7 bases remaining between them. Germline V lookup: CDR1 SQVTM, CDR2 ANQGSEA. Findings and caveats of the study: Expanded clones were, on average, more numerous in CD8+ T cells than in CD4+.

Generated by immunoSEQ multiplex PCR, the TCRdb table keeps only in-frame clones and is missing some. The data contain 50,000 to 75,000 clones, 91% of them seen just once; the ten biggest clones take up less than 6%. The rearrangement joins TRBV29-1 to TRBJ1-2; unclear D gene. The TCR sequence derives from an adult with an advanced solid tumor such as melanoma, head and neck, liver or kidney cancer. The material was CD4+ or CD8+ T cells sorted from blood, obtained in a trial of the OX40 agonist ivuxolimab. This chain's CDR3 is CSVEVRGYTF. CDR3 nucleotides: TGCAGCGTTGAGGTCCGCGGCTACACCTTC. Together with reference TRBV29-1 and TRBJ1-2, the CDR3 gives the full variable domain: SAVISQKPSRDICQRGTSLTIQCQVDSQVTMMFWYRQQPGQSLTLIATANQGSEATYESGFVIDKFPISRPNLTFSTLTVSNMSPEDSSIYLCSVEVRGYTFGSGTRLTVV.